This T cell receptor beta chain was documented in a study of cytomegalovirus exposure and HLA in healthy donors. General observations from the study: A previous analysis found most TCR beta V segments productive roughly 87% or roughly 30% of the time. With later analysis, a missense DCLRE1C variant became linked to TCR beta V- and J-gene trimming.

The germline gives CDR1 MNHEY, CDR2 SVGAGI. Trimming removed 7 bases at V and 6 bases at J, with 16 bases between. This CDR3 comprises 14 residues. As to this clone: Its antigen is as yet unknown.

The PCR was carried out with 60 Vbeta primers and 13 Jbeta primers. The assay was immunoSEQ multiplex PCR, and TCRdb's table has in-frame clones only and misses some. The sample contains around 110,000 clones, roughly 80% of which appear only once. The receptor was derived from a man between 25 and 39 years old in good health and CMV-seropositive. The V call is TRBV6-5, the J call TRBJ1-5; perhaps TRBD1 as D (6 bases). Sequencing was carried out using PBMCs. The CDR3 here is CASKSGGRGQPQHF. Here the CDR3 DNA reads TGTGCCAGCAAGTCCGGGGGGCGAGGTCAGCCCCAGCATTTT.